This T cell receptor (beta chain) was identified in a study of T cell repertoires in cytomegalovirus infection. Study context: As its CMV epitopes, the study selected recently identified HLA-C-restricted and well-studied HLA-B-restricted targets. Matching HLA type, along with CMV infection, was indicated by public TCR beta signatures.

This clonotype was seen once. Its cognate antigen is unknown. TCRdb recomputed calls from the reads with MiXCR, one row per CDR3 protein. The sample holds about 350,000 distinct CDR3 sequences, roughly 36% seen once. Findings and limits, study-wide: The study identified carriers of CMV plus the relevant HLA from cumulative public TCR beta family frequency. Ex vivo, HLA-C-restricted CMV-specific TCR beta clonotypes prevailed over the rest of the response.

Trimming stripped 1 base from V and 5 bases from J, with 13 bases between. The CDR3 has 15 residues. CDR1 is SGHAT, CDR2 FQNNGV, per germline. The chain joins TRBV11-2 to TRBJ2-3; D is unresolved. Source: cultured PBMCs, taken from culture after CMV antigen stimulation. The sequence derives from a human donor in good health (CMV status not recorded). Some clones in this sample may be carry-over from other donors' samples. DNA of the CDR3: TGTGCCAGCAGCTTAGTTAGGCCATGGGGAGATACGCAGTATTTT. Its protein is CASSLVRPWGDTQYF.